Listed below are T cell receptor beta chains from one sample, sequenced in a study of cytotoxic CD8 clonotypes in ibrutinib-treated CLL. Profiled with immunoSEQ multiplex PCR; TCRdb holds only in-frame clones, not every one. The sample has about 140,000 clones, approximately 80% seen once. Source: PBMCs, taken after 36 months of ibrutinib treatment. The receptors were gathered from a human donor with chronic lymphocytic leukemia. Each CDR3 is given with its conserved first and last residue. Size is stated for part of the rows, as once, few or many counts, or as a class when the clone is expanded.

j_gene: TRBJ1-1; abundance: -; len: 18; v_gene: TRBV5-1; CDR3aa: CASSLRVTEDRWNTEAFF
j_gene: TRBJ1-1; abundance: -; len: 16; v_gene: TRBV4-1; CDR3aa: CASSQDVGTGGTEAFF
j_gene: TRBJ2-7; abundance: -; len: 15; v_gene: TRBV7-9; CDR3aa: CASSFSRGSSYEQYF
j_gene: TRBJ1-2; abundance: -; len: 14; v_gene: TRBV6-6; CDR3aa: CASSYASGSYGYTF
j_gene: TRBJ2-5; abundance: -; len: 15; v_gene: TRBV6-5; CDR3aa: CASSLNGDRKETQYF
j_gene: TRBJ1-1; abundance: -; len: 13; v_gene: TRBV19; CDR3aa: CASRQQGNTEAFF
j_gene: TRBJ2-3; abundance: -; len: 14; v_gene: TRBV10-3; CDR3aa: CAIGRRELTDTQYF
j_gene: TRBJ1-6; abundance: -; len: 15; v_gene: TRBV19; CDR3aa: CASRKTSSYNSPLHF
j_gene: TRBJ1-3; abundance: -; len: 17; v_gene: TRBV25-1; CDR3aa: CASSEFFNVSSGNTIYF
j_gene: TRBJ2-1; abundance: -; len: 12; v_gene: TRBV13; CDR3aa: CASTNWLDEQFF
j_gene: TRBJ2-5; abundance: -; len: 11; v_gene: TRBV5-1; CDR3aa: CASSSAETQYF
j_gene: TRBJ1-2; abundance: -; len: 13; v_gene: TRBV2; CDR3aa: CAKSGQAGYGYTF
j_gene: TRBJ2-7; abundance: -; len: 12; v_gene: TRBV28; CDR3aa: CASRMDRYEQYF
j_gene: TRBJ1-4; abundance: -; len: 13; v_gene: TRBV19; CDR3aa: CASSITTNEKLFF
j_gene: TRBJ2-1; abundance: -; len: 14; v_gene: TRBV5-1; CDR3aa: CASRDTGIYNEQFF
j_gene: TRBJ2-2; abundance: few; len: 15; v_gene: TRBV6-5; CDR3aa: CASSYFTVDTGELFF
j_gene: TRBJ1-4; abundance: -; len: 14; v_gene: TRBV7-6; CDR3aa: CASSLAGRGEKLFF
j_gene: TRBJ2-5; abundance: -; len: 15; v_gene: TRBV7-6; CDR3aa: CASSPDRGPQETQYF
j_gene: TRBJ1-4; abundance: -; len: 12; v_gene: TRBV29-1; CDR3aa: CSVQGGNEKLFF
j_gene: TRBJ1-1; abundance: -; len: 13; v_gene: TRBV28; CDR3aa: CASTRTGGTEAFF
j_gene: TRBJ2-7; abundance: -; len: 18; v_gene: TRBV7-6; CDR3aa: CASSLSPPYRGTGYEQYF
j_gene: TRBJ2-1; abundance: once; len: 14; v_gene: TRBV4-1; CDR3aa: CASRPLGRYNEQFF
j_gene: TRBJ1-1; abundance: -; len: 14; v_gene: TRBV28; CDR3aa: CASSFGNLNTEAFF
j_gene: TRBJ2-1; abundance: -; len: 15; v_gene: TRBV7-2; CDR3aa: CASSFDLADYNEQFF
j_gene: TRBJ2-5; abundance: few; len: 15; v_gene: TRBV7-8; CDR3aa: CASSLDQQVLETQYF
j_gene: TRBJ2-6; abundance: -; len: 13; v_gene: TRBV7-9; CDR3aa: CASSPPGANVLTF
j_gene: TRBJ1-1; abundance: -; len: 12; v_gene: TRBV19; CDR3aa: CASSSRGTEAFF
j_gene: TRBJ1-5; abundance: -; len: 13; v_gene: TRBV7-6; CDR3aa: CASSLGQYQPQHF
j_gene: TRBJ2-2; abundance: -; len: 15; v_gene: TRBV19; CDR3aa: CASTELGVHTGELFF
j_gene: TRBJ2-7; abundance: -; len: 16; v_gene: TRBV7-8; CDR3aa: CASSLPLASGGHEQYF
j_gene: TRBJ1-6; abundance: -; len: 13; v_gene: TRBV7-9; CDR3aa: CASSFQRQSPLHF
j_gene: TRBJ2-7; abundance: -; len: 14; v_gene: TRBV4-1; CDR3aa: CASSQDPASYEQYF
j_gene: TRBJ2-7; abundance: -; len: 16; v_gene: TRBV18; CDR3aa: CASSPPLTSTPYEQYF
j_gene: TRBJ2-7; abundance: -; len: 17; v_gene: TRBV11-2; CDR3aa: CASSLEVSGRNSYEQYF
j_gene: TRBJ1-2; abundance: -; len: 16; v_gene: TRBV19; CDR3aa: CASKTPFGTGGYGYTF
j_gene: TRBJ2-2; abundance: -; len: 16; v_gene: TRBV28; CDR3aa: CASTPGLAGGTGELFF
j_gene: TRBJ1-1; abundance: -; len: 15; v_gene: TRBV6-5; CDR3aa: CASSYGAGVNTEAFF
j_gene: TRBJ2-3; abundance: -; len: 16; v_gene: TRBV5-4; CDR3aa: CASSSRDRGSRDTQYF
j_gene: TRBJ2-1; abundance: -; len: 13; v_gene: TRBV6-5; CDR3aa: CASSRTGENEQFF
j_gene: TRBJ1-1; abundance: -; len: 16; v_gene: TRBV11-2; CDR3aa: CASSLMLDRFGTEAFF
j_gene: TRBJ1-2; abundance: few; len: 13; v_gene: TRBV5-8; CDR3aa: CASSLDTSYGYTF
j_gene: TRBJ1-1; abundance: -; len: 14; v_gene: TRBV28; CDR3aa: CASSSDRVSTEAFF
j_gene: TRBJ2-7; abundance: -; len: 14; v_gene: TRBV18; CDR3aa: CASSPQLGTNEQYF
j_gene: TRBJ2-7; abundance: -; len: 15; v_gene: TRBV11-2; CDR3aa: CASSLARTGTYEQYF
j_gene: TRBJ2-3; abundance: -; len: 15; v_gene: TRBV29-1; CDR3aa: CSVFTSGRLRNTQYF
j_gene: TRBJ2-7; abundance: -; len: 13; v_gene: TRBV18; CDR3aa: CASSPGLAGEQYF